A selection of T cell receptor beta chains follows, all from one sample in a study of OX40 agonist ivuxolimab in advanced cancers. The data were produced by immunoSEQ multiplex PCR, yet TCRdb's version contains in-frame clones alone and is incomplete. Among more than 20,000 clones listed, approximately 86% were seen once. The sample was CD4+ or CD8+ T cells sorted from blood, taken in a trial of the OX40 agonist ivuxolimab. These receptors were obtained from an adult with an advanced solid tumor such as melanoma, head and neck, liver or kidney cancer. Each CDR3 is given with its conserved first and last residue. A D gene is named only where the DNA matches it firmly. For some rows the clone size is stated as once, few or many, or as a class when expanded; others skip it.

j_call cdr3_length v_call clone_size d_call cdr3_aa cdr3_nt
TRBJ2-7 14 TRBV7-8 - - CASSSRGFSYEQYF TGTGCCAGCAGCTCAAGGGGGTTCTCCTACGAGCAGTACTTC
TRBJ1-5 15 TRBV27 - TRBD1 CASSGRGYLDQPQHF TGTGCCAGCAGTGGCAGGGGGTACCTCGATCAGCCCCAGCATTTT
TRBJ2-2 14 TRBV9 - TRBD2 CAPSGGGNTGELFF TGTGCCCCCAGCGGGGGGGGGAACACCGGGGAGCTGTTTTTT
TRBJ2-7 15 TRBV7-9 - TRBD2 CASGEAGVPTYEQYF TGTGCCAGCGGAGAAGCGGGAGTCCCCACTTACGAGCAGTACTTC
TRBJ1-1 14 TRBV7-9 - TRBD1 CAGFLGQGITEAFF TGTGCCGGTTTCCTAGGACAGGGGATTACTGAAGCTTTCTTT
TRBJ1-6 12 TRBV6-6 - - CASRPGSSPLHF TGTGCCAGCAGACCGGGGAGTTCACCCCTCCACTTT
TRBJ2-7 15 TRBV7-9 - TRBD1 CASSRDREAIYEQYF TGTGCCAGCAGCCGGGACAGGGAAGCGATTTACGAGCAGTACTTC
TRBJ2-1 13 TRBV7-9 - - CASSLFQGDEQFF TGTGCCAGCAGCTTATTTCAGGGTGATGAGCAGTTCTTC
TRBJ1-4 15 TRBV27 once - CASSFRGASNEKLFF TGTGCCAGCAGTTTTCGGGGGGCGTCTAATGAAAAACTGTTTTTT
TRBJ2-3 13 TRBV10-3 - - CAISETLGDTQYF TGTGCCATCAGTGAGACATTGGGGGATACGCAGTATTTT
TRBJ2-7 15 TRBV13 few TRBD1 CASSLGGQDSYEQYF TGTGCCAGCAGCTTAGGAGGACAGGACAGCTACGAGCAGTACTTC
TRBJ2-7 15 TRBV29-1 - TRBD2 CSVDLGTSGSYEQYF TGCAGCGTTGACCTCGGGACTAGCGGGAGCTACGAGCAGTACTTC
TRBJ2-3 17 TRBV11-2 - TRBD1 CASSHPPDRMVKDTQYF TGTGCCAGCAGCCACCCTCCGGACAGGATGGTGAAAGATACGCAGTATTTT
TRBJ2-1 11 TRBV9 - - CASSAGNLQFF TGTGCCAGCAGCGCGGGTAACCTGCAGTTCTTC
TRBJ2-7 15 TRBV4-3 - - CASSQDPTGFYEQYF TGCGCCAGCAGCCAAGACCCTACAGGATTCTACGAGCAGTACTTC
TRBJ1-1 11 TRBV6-5 - - CASSSGDEAFF TGTGCCAGCAGTTCTGGGGATGAGGCTTTCTTT
TRBJ1-5 14 TRBV29-1 - TRBD1 CSVGGQGSNQPQHF TGCAGCGTTGGGGGACAGGGGAGCAATCAGCCCCAGCATTTT
TRBJ2-7 15 TRBV11-1 few TRBD2 CASSFTSDTSDEQYF TGTGCCAGCAGCTTTACTAGCGACACCTCGGACGAGCAGTACTTC
TRBJ2-1 15 TRBV9 - TRBD2 CASSVGLADYNEQFF TGTGCCAGCAGCGTAGGACTAGCGGATTACAATGAGCAGTTCTTC
TRBJ2-7 15 TRBV7-9 - - CASRPPGASSYEQYF TGTGCCAGCAGACCGCCGGGGGCAAGCTCCTACGAGCAGTACTTC
TRBJ2-7 14 TRBV28 - - CASSRTESSYEQYF TGTGCCAGCAGTAGGACAGAGAGCTCCTACGAGCAGTACTTC
TRBJ2-2 14 TRBV11-2 - - CASSFSTNTGELFF TGTGCCAGCAGCTTCTCAACGAACACCGGGGAGCTGTTTTTT
TRBJ1-1 14 TRBV5-1 - TRBD1 CASSLGQGTTEAFF TGCGCCAGCAGCCTCGGACAGGGTACGACTGAAGCTTTCTTT
TRBJ2-7 16 TRBV6-5 once TRBD2 CASSLAGTSGTYEQYF TGTGCCAGCAGTTTGGCGGGTACTAGCGGGACCTACGAGCAGTACTTC
TRBJ1-1 15 TRBV5-1 - TRBD1 CASSEQTGMNTEAFF TGCGCCAGCAGCGAACAGACAGGGATGAACACTGAAGCTTTCTTT
TRBJ2-3 17 TRBV27 - TRBD2 CASSLPGLAGPRDTQYF TGTGCCAGCAGTTTACCGGGACTAGCGGGACCAAGGGATACGCAGTATTTT
TRBJ1-6 14 TRBV5-1 - TRBD1 CASSYDRERSPLHF TGCGCCAGCAGCTACGACAGGGAGCGTTCACCCCTCCACTTT
TRBJ2-3 14 TRBV6-5 once - CASSHLEGTDTQYF TGTGCCAGCAGTCACTTAGAAGGGACAGATACGCAGTATTTT
TRBJ2-7 14 TRBV6-1 - - CASGGRPDSYEQYF TGTGCCAGCGGCGGCAGGCCCGACTCCTACGAGCAGTACTTC
TRBJ2-7 13 TRBV7-6 - - CASSPPGGYEQYF TGTGCCAGCAGCCCCCCTGGGGGCTACGAGCAGTACTTC
TRBJ2-7 14 TRBV4-3 - - CASSQDRGNYEQYF TGCGCCAGCAGCCAAGATCGGGGGAACTACGAGCAGTACTTC
TRBJ1-3 13 TRBV19 - TRBD1 CASSILRDSIPNF TGTGCCAGTAGTATCCTCCGGGACAGCATACCGAACTTT
TRBJ2-5 16 TRBV7-9 once TRBD1 CASSSREQGARETQYF TGTGCCAGCAGCTCCCGAGAACAGGGGGCGAGGGAGACCCAGTACTTC
TRBJ2-7 13 TRBV7-2 - TRBD2 CASSSDVLAGGYF TGTGCCAGCAGCTCGGACGTACTAGCGGGGGGGTACTTC
TRBJ2-2 14 TRBV29-1 - TRBD1 CSVEDRSNTGELFF TGCAGCGTTGAGGACAGGTCGAACACCGGGGAGCTGTTTTTT
TRBJ2-1 14 TRBV30 - - CAWEASAANNEQFF TGTGCCTGGGAGGCATCCGCGGCCAACAATGAGCAGTTCTTC
TRBJ2-1 15 TRBV7-9 - - CASSLSRGVRNEQFF TGTGCCAGCAGCTTATCTAGGGGAGTGAGGAATGAGCAGTTCTTC
TRBJ2-7 14 TRBV6-1 once - CASSARMSSYEQYF TGTGCCAGCAGTGCCCGGATGAGCTCCTACGAGCAGTACTTC
TRBJ2-1 15 TRBV11-2 - - CASSLRAGLNNEQFF TGTGCCAGCAGCTTACGAGCGGGCCTTAACAATGAGCAGTTCTTC
TRBJ2-7 18 TRBV10-1 medium-sized TRBD2 CASTHGLAVAPLTYEQYF TGCGCCAGCACCCATGGACTAGCGGTCGCACCGCTCACCTACGAGCAGTACTTC
TRBJ2-1 15 TRBV19 - TRBD2 CASSIISGGGNEQFF TGTGCCAGTAGTATTATAAGCGGGGGTGGGAATGAGCAGTTCTTC
TRBJ2-2 12 TRBV7-3 - - CASSSITGELFF TGTGCCAGCAGCTCTATCACCGGGGAGCTGTTTTTT
TRBJ1-5 16 TRBV7-8 few TRBD1 CASSLGGDRRVQPQHF TGTGCCAGCAGCTTAGGGGGGGACAGGCGGGTACAGCCCCAGCATTTT
TRBJ2-1 16 TRBV2 - TRBD1 CASTITRGTGHNEQFF TGTGCCAGCACCATAACTCGCGGGACAGGGCACAATGAGCAGTTCTTC
TRBJ1-3 9 TRBV20-1 - - CSARNTIYF TGCAGTGCCCGAAACACCATATATTTT